This TCR beta chain was observed in a study of early T cells in non-severe SARS-CoV-2 infection. The wider study: Sequencing of bulk RNA from unsorted whole blood was done, without chain pairing.

Attachment of unique molecular identifiers to individual cDNA molecules was performed. One entry per CDR3 protein results from TCRdb running MiXCR on the 5' RACE reads. Of over 75,000 distinct CDR3 sequences in the sample, 14% to 15% were seen once. This clonotype was seen only a few times. V gave up 8 bases and J gave up 4 bases, with 8 bases separating them. This CDR3 is 12 amino acids long. Germline assignment: CDR1 SEHNR and CDR2 FQNEAQ (reference sequence). The origin of this receptor is an adult who was a healthcare worker with PCR-confirmed SARS-CoV-2 infection or an uninfected control (not recorded which). The sample was whole blood. This chain connects TRBV7-9 to TRBJ1-4; D perhaps matches TRBD1 (6 bases). The CDR3 DNA reads TGTGCCAGCCACAGGGTTAATGAAAAACTGTTTTTT. This codes for CASHRVNEKLFF.